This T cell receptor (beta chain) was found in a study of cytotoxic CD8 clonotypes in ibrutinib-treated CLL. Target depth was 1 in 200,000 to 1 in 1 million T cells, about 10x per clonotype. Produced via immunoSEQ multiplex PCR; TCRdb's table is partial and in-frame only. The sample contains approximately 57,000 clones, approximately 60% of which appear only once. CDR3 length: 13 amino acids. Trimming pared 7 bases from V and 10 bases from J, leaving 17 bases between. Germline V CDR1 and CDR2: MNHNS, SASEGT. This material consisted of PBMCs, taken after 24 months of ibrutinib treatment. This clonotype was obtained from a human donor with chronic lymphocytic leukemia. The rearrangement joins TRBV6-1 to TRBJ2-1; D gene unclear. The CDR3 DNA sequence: TGTGCCAGCACCCCCCAGCCCTTAAACGAGCAGTTCTTC. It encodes CASTPQPLNEQFF.